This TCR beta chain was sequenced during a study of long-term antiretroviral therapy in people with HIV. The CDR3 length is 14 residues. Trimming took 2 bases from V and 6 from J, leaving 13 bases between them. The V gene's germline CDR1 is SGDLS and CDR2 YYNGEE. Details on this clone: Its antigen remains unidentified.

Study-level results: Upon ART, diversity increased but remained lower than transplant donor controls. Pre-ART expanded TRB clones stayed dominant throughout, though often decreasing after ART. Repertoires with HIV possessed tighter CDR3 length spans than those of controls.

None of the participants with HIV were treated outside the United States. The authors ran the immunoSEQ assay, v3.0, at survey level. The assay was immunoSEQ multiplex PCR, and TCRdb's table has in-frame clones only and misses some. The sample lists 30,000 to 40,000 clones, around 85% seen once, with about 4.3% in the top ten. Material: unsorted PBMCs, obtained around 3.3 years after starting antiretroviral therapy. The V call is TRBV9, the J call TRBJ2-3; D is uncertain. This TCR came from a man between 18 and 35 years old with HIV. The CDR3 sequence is CASSVGSTRDTQYF. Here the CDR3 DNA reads TGTGCCAGCAGCGTTGGTTCGACGAGGGATACGCAGTATTTT.